These 26 T cell receptor beta chains were all obtained from the same sample, sequenced in a study of T-cell reconstitution after alpha-beta-depleted transplantation in children. A TCRbeta library incorporating unique molecular identifiers was prepared. TCRdb re-called the PCR reads with MiXCR, one entry per CDR3 protein. The repertoire has some 550,000 distinct CDR3 sequences, about 23% of them found once; the top ten carry 11% to 15%. The sequencing here drew on PBMCs, mostly from graft donor cells, taken 360 days after TCRalphabeta/CD19-depleted stem cell transplant. The receptors shown here come from a boy less than two years old who had a stem cell transplant for acute myeloid leukemia, so the T cells may come from the graft donor.

This clonotype has ten or more counts. The rearrangement links TRBV7-9 to TRBJ2-2; D is unresolved. This CDR3 is 17 amino acids long. Deletions cut 1 base from V and 1 base from J, with 13 bases between. Germline CDR1 SEHNR, CDR2 FQNEAQ (reference sequence). The CDR3 sequence: CASSLDLPLLNTGELFF. DNA of the CDR3: TGTGCCAGCAGCTTAGACTTGCCTTTGCTGAACACCGGGGAGCTGTTTTTT.

The chain recombines TRBV13 with TRBJ2-7, with D maybe TRBD1 (6 bases). The CDR3 contains 12 residues. Germline values: CDR1 PRHDT, CDR2 FYEKMQ (reference sequence). The CDR3 coding sequence is TGTACCAGCAGCCGAGCAGGGGACGAGCAGTACGTC. Translating it yields CTSSRAGDEQYV.

The rearrangement links TRBV2 to TRBJ2-7; D not resolved. Germline V CDR1 and CDR2: SNHLY, FYNNEI. The germline V and J ends were trimmed by 2 bases and 0 bases, with 17 bases remaining between them. This CDR3 has 17 amino acids. CDR3 nucleotides: TGTGCCAGCAGTGAACCCCAGGACCAGATGAGCTCCTACGAGCAGTACTTC. Its protein is CASSEPQDQMSSYEQYF.

The V and J genes are TRBV28 and TRBJ2-3; 8 nucleotides match TRBD2. The CDR3 runs 15 residues. With V trimmed by 6 bases and J by 3 bases, 8 bases remained unmatched. Germline V lookup: CDR1 MDHEN, CDR2 SYDVKM. The CDR3 region is CASRQPLAGTDTQYF. CDR3 nucleotide sequence: TGTGCCAGCAGGCAGCCCTTAGCGGGGACAGATACGCAGTATTTT.

The rearrangement links TRBV4-1 to TRBJ2-2, with unresolved D. V was trimmed by 2 bases and J by 0 bases, leaving 4 bases between them. Germline CDR1 reads MGHRA; CDR2 reads YSYEKL. There are 14 residues in the CDR3. CDR3 in amino acids: CASSQSPNTGELFF. In DNA form, the CDR3 reads TGCGCCAGCAGCCAATCTCCGAACACCGGGGAGCTGTTTTTT.

V gene TRBV7-9 combines with J gene TRBJ2-3, with D perhaps given as TRBD1 or TRBD2 (5 bases each). The CDR3 loop spans 17 amino acids. Germline CDR1 and CDR2: SEHNR and FQNEAQ (reference sequence). V was cut by 3 bases and J by 1 base, with 17 bases left in between. The CDR3 reads CASSFINPGRGTDTQYF. The CDR3 DNA reads as TGTGCCAGCAGCTTCATCAACCCAGGGCGGGGCACAGATACGCAGTATTTT.

This clonotype was seen at least ten times. The chain uses TRBV29-1 and TRBJ2-1; the match to TRBD1 covers 9 bases. The V gene's germline CDR1 is SQVTM and CDR2 ANQGSEA. The junction had 12 bases not matched to a gene; V was cut back by 8 bases and J by 4 bases. The CDR3 covers 15 residues. CDR3 in amino acids: CSTWVRQGVYNEQFF. In nucleotides, the CDR3 is TGCAGCACGTGGGTCCGACAGGGGGTGTACAATGAGCAGTTCTTC.

This clonotype was detected many times. This chain uses TRBV7-9 with TRBJ2-1; 9 positions agree with TRBD1. J gave up 15 bases and V 5 bases, and 11 bases lay outside the gene matches. In germline, CDR1 is SEHNR, CDR2 FQNEAQ (reference sequence). The CDR3 totals 13 residues. The CDR3 sequence: CASSALRTGAAFF. In DNA form, the CDR3 reads TGTGCCAGCAGCGCCCTCAGGACAGGGGCTGCGTTCTTC.

This clonotype was seen a handful of times. V usage is TRBV6-1 and J usage is TRBJ2-1; 12 positions agree with TRBD1. CDR3 length: 16 residues. Germline V gene sequence: CDR1 MNHNS, CDR2 SASEGT. V lost 4 bases, J lost 4 bases, and 5 bases stayed unmatched. As DNA, the CDR3 is TGTGCCAGCAGTGCCCGGGACAGGGGGCGGTACAATGAGCAGTTCTTC. Its protein product is CASSARDRGRYNEQFF.

The chain employs TRBV7-2 and TRBJ1-5, with D unresolved. The CDR3 is made up of 15 amino acids. Trimming took off 2 bases at V and 1 base at J, with 9 bases between the two ends. The germline V gene has CDR1 SGHTA and CDR2 FQGNSA. The CDR3 DNA is TGTGCCAGCAGCTTATACCGGTTAAGCAATCAGCCCCAGCATTTT. Translating gives CASSLYRLSNQPQHF.

A word on this clonotype: This clone may be a read error of a much larger clone one base away. J is TRBJ2-3 and V is TRBV5-1; TRBD1 matches at 7 bases. Looked up from germline, CDR1 is SGHRS and CDR2 is YFSETQ. The CDR3 contains 15 residues. The CDR3 protein is CVSSARDRDTDTQYF. Here the CDR3 DNA reads TGCGTCAGCAGCGCCCGGGACAGAGACACAGATACGCAGTATTTT.

The chain carries TRBV20-1 and TRBJ2-4, with D perhaps assigned TRBD1 or TRBD2 (6 bases each). Per the germline V gene, CDR1 is DFQATT and CDR2 is SNEGSKA (reference sequence). The V and J ends lost 0 bases and 6 bases respectively, with 12 bases between them. This CDR3 spans 14 amino acids. The CDR3 nucleotides read TGCAGTGCTAGAGAGAGGGGGGCGGGAAACATTCAGTACTTC. The encoded protein is CSARERGAGNIQYF.

This clonotype was observed at least ten times. The chain joins TRBV5-6 to TRBJ2-7; possible D gene TRBD2, 6 bases. The CDR3 consists of 16 residues. Germline V gives CDR1 SGHDT, CDR2 YYEEEE. With 4 bases removed from V and 5 bases from J, the gap between germline ends came to 22 bases. CDR3: CASSPGVRSGGHEQYF. DNA for the CDR3: TGTGCCAGCAGCCCTGGGGTGCGCTCCGGGGGTCACGAGCAGTACTTC.

The rearrangement joins TRBV14 to TRBJ2-3, with unresolved D. Germline V gene lookup returns CDR1 SGHDN and CDR2 FVKESK. The ends were cut back, 0 bases at V and 10 bases at J, with 11 bases in the middle. The CDR3 is made up of 13 amino acids. CDR3 in DNA: TGTGCCAGCAGCCAAGATTGGAACCGGGCGCAGTATTTT. Translation gives CASSQDWNRAQYF.

Ten or more counts support this clonotype. The gene calls are TRBV21-1 and TRBJ2-2; TRBD2 reflects the table's D call only, with no check against the DNA. TRBV21-1 is marked as a pseudogene. There are 14 residues in the CDR3. The CDR3 bases are TGTGCCAGCAGCGGGCCCAGCCACACCGGGGAGCTGTTTTTT. Translated: CASSGPSHTGELFF.

The V and J genes are TRBV5-6 and TRBJ1-6, with D possibly TRBD1 on 6 matching bases. The germline CDR1 and CDR2 sequences are SGHDT and YYEEEE. The CDR3 contains 13 residues. V was cut by 3 bases and J by 7 bases, with 8 bases left in between. The CDR3 protein is CASSSGQNSPLHF. CDR3 nucleotides: TGTGCCAGCAGCTCTGGACAGAATTCACCCCTCCACTTT. The whole variable domain, filled in from reference TRBV5-6 and TRBJ1-6, reads DAGVTQSPTHLIKTRGQQVTLRCSPKSGHDTVSWYQQALGQGPQFIFQYYEEEERQRGNFPDRFSGHQFPNYSSELNVNALLLGDSALYLCASSSGQNSPLHFGNGTRLTVT.

The rearrangement uses TRBV7-2 and TRBJ2-1, with 11 positions matching TRBD2. CDR1 and CDR2 from the germline V gene are SGHTA and FQGNSA. The CDR3 has 14 amino acids. J gave up 9 bases and V 11 bases, and 12 bases lay outside the gene matches. DNA for the CDR3: TGTGCCGGAGTTTTAGCGGGGGGGTACGGTGAGCAGTTCTTC. It is translated as CAGVLAGGYGEQFF.

This clonotype has only a few counts. V gene TRBV12-3 or TRBV12-4 combines with J gene TRBJ1-5, with a weak D call TRBD1 (6 bases). The CDR3 contains 15 residues. V dropped 3 bases and J dropped 7 bases, with 16 bases sitting between them. CDR3 coding DNA: TGTGCCAGCAGTTTGGGGGCGGGACAAGGACAGCCCCAGCATTTT. Translating gives CASSLGAGQGQPQHF.

This clonotype was counted at least ten times. The rearrangement joins TRBV6-5 to TRBJ2-7; D tentatively reads TRBD1 or TRBD2 (6 bases each). Trimming took 7 bases from V and 1 from J, leaving 11 bases between them. Germline assignment: CDR1 MNHEY and CDR2 SVGAGI. The CDR3 spans 13 residues. This CDR3 is CASNKGGSYEQYF. The CDR3 bases are TGTGCCAGCAATAAGGGGGGATCCTACGAGCAGTACTTC.

Here the CDR3 DNA reads TGTGCCAGCAGTTTTGGGAGGGAAAATCAGCCCCAGCATTTT. It yields the protein CASSFGRENQPQHF. The rearrangement links TRBV12-3 or TRBV12-4 to TRBJ1-5; D unclear. The CDR3 contains 14 residues. With 3 bases removed from V and 4 bases from J, the gap between germline ends came to 10 bases.

J is TRBJ2-1 and V is TRBV20-1; TRBD1 is a possible D gene (6 bases). The CDR3 loop spans 17 amino acids. Germline V CDR1 and CDR2: DFQATT, SNEGSKA (reference sequence). V dropped 5 bases and J dropped 5 bases, with 25 bases sitting between them. The CDR3 nucleotides read TGCAGTGCTCCCTCACAGGGAACCGTCAGGTTTAACAATGAGCAGTTCTTC. Protein sequence: CSAPSQGTVRFNNEQFF.

The rearrangement joins TRBV10-1 to TRBJ1-4; no definite D call. The germline V gene encodes CDR1 WNHNN and CDR2 SYGVQD (reference sequence). The CDR3 is 13 amino acids. V gave up 5 bases and J gave up 10 bases, with 14 bases separating them. The CDR3 DNA follows: TGCGCCAGCAGTCCCTCAGGTTTCGGAAAACTGTTTTTT. Protein sequence: CASSPSGFGKLFF.

The chain combines TRBV12-3 or TRBV12-4 with TRBJ2-5; maybe TRBD1 (7 bases). The CDR3 extends over 14 amino acids. V lost 7 bases and J lost 5, with 17 bases in between. The CDR3 DNA reads TGTGCCAGCACTGCACTCAGGGGGAGGGAGACCCAGTACTTC. The encoded protein is CASTALRGRETQYF.

CDR3 sequence (DNA): TGTGCCAGCAGCTTAGGCTTTCCAGGGGTAGATACGCAGTATTTT. Amino acids: CASSLGFPGVDTQYF. The genes are TRBV7-6 and TRBJ2-3; a weak D match, TRBD1 (6 bases). V lost 1 base, J lost 5 bases, and 13 bases lay in between. The length of the CDR3 is 15 residues. Germline values: CDR1 SGHVS, CDR2 FNYEAQ.

This clonotype was found many times. The V gene is TRBV7-9, the J gene TRBJ2-4; D is undetermined. This CDR3 region has 12 residues. V was trimmed by 5 bases and J by 7 bases, leaving 9 bases between them. Germline V gene data show CDR1 as SEHNR and CDR2 as FQNEAQ (reference sequence). DNA of the CDR3: TGTGCCAGCAGCCCCGGTACGAACATTCAGTACTTC. Translated: CASSPGTNIQYF. Looking up the rest from reference TRBV7-9 and TRBJ2-4 gives the full variable domain: DTGVSQNPRHKITKRGQNVTFRCDPISEHNRLYWYRQTLGQGPEFLTYFQNEAQLEKSRLLSDRFSAERPKGSFSTLEIQRTEQGDSAMYLCASSPGTNIQYFGAGTRLSVL.

This clonotype was found many times. V is TRBV7-8 and J is TRBJ2-7, with D perhaps TRBD1 (5 bases). CDR1 SGHVS and CDR2 FQNEAQ come from the germline V gene. This CDR3 region has 14 residues. The germline V and J ends were trimmed by 1 base and 2 bases, with 9 bases remaining between them. This CDR3 is CASSLVGRAYEQYV. The CDR3 coding sequence is TGTGCCAGCAGCTTAGTTGGCAGGGCCTACGAGCAGTACGTC.